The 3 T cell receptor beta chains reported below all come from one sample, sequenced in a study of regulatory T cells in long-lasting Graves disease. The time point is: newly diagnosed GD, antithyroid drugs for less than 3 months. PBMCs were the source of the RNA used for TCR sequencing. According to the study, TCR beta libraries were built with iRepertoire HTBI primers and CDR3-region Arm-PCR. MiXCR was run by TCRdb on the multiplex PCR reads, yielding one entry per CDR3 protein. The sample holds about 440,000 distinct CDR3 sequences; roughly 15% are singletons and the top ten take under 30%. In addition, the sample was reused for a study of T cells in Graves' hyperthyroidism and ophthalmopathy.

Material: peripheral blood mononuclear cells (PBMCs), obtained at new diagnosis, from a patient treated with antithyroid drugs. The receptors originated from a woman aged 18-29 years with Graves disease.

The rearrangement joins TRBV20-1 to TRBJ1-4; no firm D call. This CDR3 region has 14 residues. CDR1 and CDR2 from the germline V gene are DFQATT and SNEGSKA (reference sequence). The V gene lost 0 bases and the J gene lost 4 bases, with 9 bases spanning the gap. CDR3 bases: TGCAGTGCTAGAGATATGGCAATTAATGAAAAACTGTTTTTT. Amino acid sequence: CSARDMAINEKLFF.

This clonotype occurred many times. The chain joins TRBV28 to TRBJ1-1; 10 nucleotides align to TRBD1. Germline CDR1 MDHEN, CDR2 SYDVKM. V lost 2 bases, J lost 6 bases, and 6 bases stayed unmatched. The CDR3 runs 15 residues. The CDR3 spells CASSLEGTGVAEAFF. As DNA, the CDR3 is TGTGCCAGCAGTTTAGAGGGGACAGGGGTAGCTGAAGCTTTCTTT.

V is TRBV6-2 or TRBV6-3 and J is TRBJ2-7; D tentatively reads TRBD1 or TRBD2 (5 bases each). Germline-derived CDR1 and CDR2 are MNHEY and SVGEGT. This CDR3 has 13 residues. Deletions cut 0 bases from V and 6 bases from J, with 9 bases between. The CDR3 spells CASSYSPGTEQYF. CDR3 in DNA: TGTGCCAGCAGTTACTCCCCGGGGACCGAGCAGTACTTC.